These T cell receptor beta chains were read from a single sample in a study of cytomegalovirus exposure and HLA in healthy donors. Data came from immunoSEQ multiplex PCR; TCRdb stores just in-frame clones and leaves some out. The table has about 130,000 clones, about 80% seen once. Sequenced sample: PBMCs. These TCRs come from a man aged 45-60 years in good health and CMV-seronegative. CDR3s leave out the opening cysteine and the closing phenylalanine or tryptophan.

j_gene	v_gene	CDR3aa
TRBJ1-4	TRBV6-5	ASGSGGAANEKLF
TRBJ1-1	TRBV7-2	ASSLNPLGGQITAF
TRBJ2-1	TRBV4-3	ASSLTGGGSVDEQF
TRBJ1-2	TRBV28	ASSSYSGYGYT
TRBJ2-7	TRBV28	ASSLGQLGYEQY
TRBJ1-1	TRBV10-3	AIRTRDSDTEAF
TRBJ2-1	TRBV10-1	ASSARTVTNEQF
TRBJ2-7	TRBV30	ACSLDSPYEQY
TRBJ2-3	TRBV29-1	SVGTSGSSDTQY
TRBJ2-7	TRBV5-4	ASSLDHRGLWEQY
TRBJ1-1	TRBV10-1	ASSDGLNTEAF
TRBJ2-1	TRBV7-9	ASSLPEFNEQF
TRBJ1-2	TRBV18	ASSPLTGGDFPAYT
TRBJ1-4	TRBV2	ASRDREANEKLF
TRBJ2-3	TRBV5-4	ASSFRSSGISTDTQY
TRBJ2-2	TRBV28	ASSPQWTAPNTGELF
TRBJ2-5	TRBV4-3	ASSQEYSQETQY
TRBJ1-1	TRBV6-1	ASARTGTEAF
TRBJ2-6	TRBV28	ASGTVYAGANVLT
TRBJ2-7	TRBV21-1	ASSKAGSSYEQY
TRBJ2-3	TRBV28	ASSRSTDTQY
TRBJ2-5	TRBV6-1	ASSDPGVGKETQY
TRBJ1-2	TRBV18	ASSPGDRAGYT
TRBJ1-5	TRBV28	ASRLRVSNQPQH
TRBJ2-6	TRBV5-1	ASSEGYYSGANVLT
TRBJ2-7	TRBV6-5	ASSRQGTSYEQY
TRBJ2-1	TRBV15	ATSRSRDSAGFNEQF
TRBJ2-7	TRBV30	AWSFTVGLAGLV
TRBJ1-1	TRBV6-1	ASQGARTEAF
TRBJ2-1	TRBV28	ASSRGKVNYEQF
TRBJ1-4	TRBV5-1	ASSLGMTNEKLF
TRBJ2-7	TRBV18	ASSPPAGGIYEQY
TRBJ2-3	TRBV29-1	SVDSGSSTDTQY
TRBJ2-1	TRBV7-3	ASSLGTGVNEQF
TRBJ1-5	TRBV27	ASSSGRGGRPQH
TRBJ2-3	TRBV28	ASTRGGGAGTDTQY
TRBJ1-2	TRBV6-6	ASSTRTGYDYGYT
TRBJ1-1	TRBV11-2	ASSQTGPNYEAF
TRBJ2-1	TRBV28	ASSFIGRAPNEQF
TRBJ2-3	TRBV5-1	ASSFLAGSTDTQY
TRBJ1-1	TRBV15	ATSRVPGQEAF
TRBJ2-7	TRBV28	KAGNSYEQY
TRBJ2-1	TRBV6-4	ASSQTSGMGSYNEQF
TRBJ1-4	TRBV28	ASSSSGTGFEKLF
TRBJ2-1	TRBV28	ASSLSQGPYNEQF
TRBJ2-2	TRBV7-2	ASSARDRGIGELF
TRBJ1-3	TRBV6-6	ASSYETGNTIY
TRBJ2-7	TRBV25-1	ASSITGVYEQY
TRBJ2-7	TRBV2	ASSEFRLADKSYEQY
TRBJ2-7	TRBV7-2	ATTDRGRYEQY
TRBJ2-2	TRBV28	ASSYPLTLSGTNTGELF
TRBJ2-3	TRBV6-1	ASSGNRGAEDTQY
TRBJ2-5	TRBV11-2	ASRAGTGRGQETQY
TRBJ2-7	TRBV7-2	ASSPRGQGQY